These 26 T cell receptor beta chains share one sample of origin, sequenced in a study of control samples from healthy donors and cancer patients. TCRdb's table, derived via immunoSEQ multiplex PCR, lists solely in-frame clones and lacks some. Here the sample spans about 75,000 clones, more than 80% being singletons. Sequencing was done on a sample of blood. The origin of the receptors is a man aged 45-65 years in good health.

The V and J genes are TRBV28 and TRBJ2-7; 7 bases agree with TRBD2. J was trimmed by 3 bases and V by 6 bases; bases with no gene match: 8. Germline CDR1 is MDHEN and CDR2 is SYDVKM. This CDR3 spans 14 amino acids. Here the CDR3 reads CASRSVGGSYEQYF. For the CDR3, the DNA is TGTGCCAGCAGGTCGGTGGGCGGGAGCTACGAGCAGTACTTC.

This chain uses TRBV7-9 with TRBJ2-7, with 8 bases that match TRBD2. V gave up 5 bases and J gave up 0 bases; unmatched junction bases: 9. CDR3 length: 16 residues. Germline-derived CDR1 and CDR2 are SEHNR and FQNEAQ (reference sequence). The CDR3 spells CASSPGGERSSYEQYF. The CDR3 DNA reads TGTGCCAGCAGCCCCGGGGGGGAGCGTAGCTCCTACGAGCAGTACTTC.

The chain is built from TRBV20-1 and TRBJ2-7; 8 bases map to TRBD2. The CDR3 extends over 11 amino acids. With 6 bases clipped from V and 6 bases from J, the junction kept 4 bases outside the gene matches. The germline CDR1 and CDR2 sequences are DFQATT and SNEGSKA (reference sequence). CDR3 residues: CSAPGTSEQYF. The CDR3 nucleotides are TGCAGTGCACCCGGGACTAGCGAGCAGTACTTC.

This clone showed up just a few times. V is TRBV21-1 and J is TRBJ1-5; the table's D call, TRBD1, was not checked against the DNA. TRBV21-1 is tagged as a pseudogene. This CDR3 is 14 amino acids long. Here the CDR3 reads CASRGTGGRQPQHF. For the CDR3, the DNA is TGTGCCAGCAGGGGAACAGGGGGTAGACAGCCCCAGCATTTT.

The chain employs TRBV5-4 and TRBJ2-5; 9 bases agree with TRBD2. Germline loops: CDR1 SGHNT, CDR2 YYREEE (reference sequence). V dropped 4 bases and J dropped 2; count of bases not matched to a gene: 6. The length of the CDR3 is 15 residues. For the CDR3, the DNA is TGTGCCAGCAGCCAGGGACTAGCCGCGCAAGAGACCCAGTACTTC. It yields the protein CASSQGLAAQETQYF.

The V call is TRBV30, the J call TRBJ2-5, with D possibly matching TRBD1 (7 bases). The CDR3 consists of 15 residues. Germline values: CDR1 GTSNPN, CDR2 SVGIG (reference sequence). Trimming shortened V by 8 bases and J by 2 bases, and 21 bases separated the two germline ends. In DNA, the CDR3 is TGTGCCGGTAACAGGGGAGGCATCGGGCAAGAGACCCAGTACTTC. Protein: CAGNRGGIGQETQYF.

The chain joins TRBV3-1 (or the pseudogene TRBV3-2) to TRBJ2-7, with 7 nucleotides matching TRBD1. J was trimmed by 0 bases and V by 8 bases; bases with no gene match: 4. The germline V gene encodes CDR1 LGHDT and CDR2 YNNKEL (reference sequence). CDR3 size: 13 residues. CDR3 sequence: CASRRDSSYEQYF. The CDR3 nucleotides are TGTGCCAGCCGAAGGGACAGCTCCTACGAGCAGTACTTC.

This sequence joins TRBV7-2 and TRBJ2-1; TRBD2 matches 8 bases. Germline-derived CDR1 and CDR2 are SGHTA and FQGNSA. V lost 5 bases to trimming and J lost 10 bases; unmatched junction nucleotides: 22. This CDR3 comprises 18 residues. The CDR3 sequence: CASSRPGTSGRRLEEQFF. CDR3 nucleotide sequence: TGTGCCAGCAGCCGCCCTGGGACGAGCGGGAGAAGGCTGGAGGAGCAGTTCTTC.

The sample holds one count of this clone. The J gene is TRBJ2-5, the V gene TRBV25-1; D is possibly TRBD1 (5 bases). CDR1 and CDR2 (germline): MGHDK, SYGVNS. Between the trimmed V and J ends, which lost 3 bases and 2 bases, there was a span of 10 bases. CDR3 length: 14 amino acids. The DNA of the CDR3 is TGTGCCAGCAGTGAGGGCAGGACACAAGAGACCCAGTACTTC. Translation gives CASSEGRTQETQYF.

The V gene is TRBV28, the J gene TRBJ1-2; 7 bases align to TRBD1. V was pared by 2 bases and J by 1 base, with 7 bases of the junction left unmatched. The CDR3 has 16 residues. The germline V gene encodes CDR1 MDHEN and CDR2 SYDVKM. CDR3 nucleotide sequence: TGTGCCAGCAGTTTAGCGCCAGGGGGTATTAACTATGGCTACACCTTC. Translation gives CASSLAPGGINYGYTF.

The chain recombines TRBV28 with TRBJ2-2; D ambiguous. V dropped 5 bases and J dropped 6 bases, with 10 bases sitting between them. This CDR3 is 13 amino acids long. The germline CDR1 and CDR2 sequences are MDHEN and SYDVKM. CDR3 DNA: TGTGCCAGCAGTGCCGACCCCGCCGGGGAGCTGTTTTTT. Encoded protein: CASSADPAGELFF. Drawing the rest from reference TRBV28 and TRBJ2-2, the complete variable domain is DVKVTQSSRYLVKRTGEKVFLECVQDMDHENMFWYRQDPGLGLRLIYFSYDVKMKEKGDIPEGYSVSREKKERFSLILESASTNQTSMYLCASSADPAGELFFGEGSRLTVL.

This chain uses TRBV3-1 (or the pseudogene TRBV3-2) with TRBJ1-1, with D hard to call. Germline V gives CDR1 LGHDT, CDR2 YNNKEL (reference sequence). The CDR3 totals 15 residues. V gave up 3 bases and J gave up 2 bases, with 13 bases separating them. CDR3 in amino acids: CASSQAATVNTEAFF. The CDR3 nucleotides are TGTGCCAGCAGCCAGGCAGCTACAGTAAACACTGAAGCTTTCTTT.

The chain couples TRBV12-3 or TRBV12-4 to TRBJ2-1; 7 bases line up with TRBD2. V was pared by 6 bases and J by 5 bases, with 4 bases of the junction left unmatched. CDR3 length: 13 amino acids. As DNA, the CDR3 is TGTGCCAGCAGGCCCCTAGCGGACAATGAGCAGTTCTTC. Translation gives CASRPLADNEQFF.

The chain links TRBV28 to TRBJ1-5; the D is unclear. The V gene's germline CDR1 is MDHEN and CDR2 SYDVKM. V was trimmed by 2 bases and J by 3 bases, leaving 2 bases between them. The CDR3 has 12 amino acids. The CDR3, as DNA: TGTGCCAGCAGTTTAACCAATCAGCCCCAGCATTTT. Residues: CASSLTNQPQHF.

The chain joins TRBV6-5 to TRBJ1-3, with D possibly being TRBD1 (5 bases). The V and J ends lost 6 bases and 0 bases respectively, with 12 bases between them. This CDR3 has 15 residues. Germline V lookup: CDR1 MNHEY, CDR2 SVGAGI. In DNA form, the CDR3 reads TGTGCCAGCAGCCGGGGGGATAACTCTGGAAACACCATATATTTT. Residues: CASSRGDNSGNTIYF.

The chain couples TRBV6-2 or TRBV6-3 to TRBJ2-5; weak D call: TRBD1 (5 bases). CDR1 is MNHEY, CDR2 SVGEGT, per germline. The CDR3 is made up of 13 amino acids. Between the trimmed V and J ends, which lost 5 bases and 6 bases, there was a span of 13 bases. CDR3 in DNA: TGTGCCAGCAGTCCGGACATGGTAAAGACCCAGTACTTC. This encodes CASSPDMVKTQYF.

The genes are TRBV29-1 and TRBJ1-5; D may be TRBD1 (5 bases). This CDR3 is built from 13 residues. The V and J ends lost 2 bases and 4 bases respectively, with 9 bases between them. Looked up from germline, CDR1 is SQVTM and CDR2 is ANQGSEA. The CDR3 DNA reads TGCAGCGTTGAACTGGGGCTAAATCAGCCCCAGCATTTT. This encodes CSVELGLNQPQHF.

In DNA, the CDR3 is TGTGCCAGCAGCCCATACTACAGGGAATCCACAGATACGCAGTATTTT. Its protein product is CASSPYYRESTDTQYF. The rearrangement uses TRBV7-3 and TRBJ2-3; D possibly corresponds to TRBD1 (6 bases). Per germline, CDR1 SGHTA and CDR2 FQGTGA. CDR3 length equals 16 residues. Trimming left V 5 bases short and J 2 bases short, with 17 bases between. Together with reference TRBV7-3 and TRBJ2-3, the CDR3 gives the full variable domain: GAGVSQTPSNKVTEKGKYVELRCDPISGHTALYWYRQSLGQGPEFLIYFQGTGAADDSGLPNDRFFAVRPEGSVSTLKIQRTERGDSAVYLCASSPYYRESTDTQYFGPGTRLTVL.

CDR3 in DNA: TGTGCCAGCAGCTTAATGGGCGAGAGCGACGAGCAGTACTTC. It yields the protein CASSLMGESDEQYF. The V and J genes are TRBV7-9 and TRBJ2-7; D unclear. There are 14 residues in the CDR3. V lost 2 bases, J lost 5 bases, and 13 bases lay in between. Germline V gene lookup returns CDR1 SEHNR and CDR2 FQNEAQ (reference sequence). The full variable domain, in which reference TRBV7-9 and TRBJ2-7 provide the parts outside the CDR3, is DTGVSQNPRHKITKRGQNVTFRCDPISEHNRLYWYRQTLGQGPEFLTYFQNEAQLEKSRLLSDRFSAERPKGSFSTLEIQRTEQGDSAMYLCASSLMGESDEQYFGPGTRLTVT.

The V and J genes are TRBV4-3 and TRBJ2-1; D is uncertain. This CDR3 spans 17 amino acids. Germline CDR1 LGHNA, CDR2 YSLEER. With 0 bases removed from V and 3 bases from J, the gap between germline ends came to 15 bases. CDR3 loop: CASSQDWGDSLYNEQFF. CDR3 DNA sequence: TGCGCCAGCAGCCAAGATTGGGGTGACTCTCTCTACAATGAGCAGTTCTTC.

The chain recombines TRBV28 with TRBJ2-3, with 7 bases lining up with TRBD1. The germline CDR1 and CDR2 sequences are MDHEN and SYDVKM. The J segment lost 4 bases and the V segment lost 4 bases, leaving 8 bases of the junction unmatched. This CDR3 is 15 amino acids long. The CDR3 DNA follows: TGTGCCAGCAGTTCCAGGGGGATTAGATCAGATACGCAGTATTTT. It specifies CASSSRGIRSDTQYF.

This chain connects TRBV7-2 to TRBJ2-7; no clear D gene. The V end was cut by 5 bases, the J end by 3 bases, with 14 bases between. The germline CDR1 and CDR2 sequences are SGHTA and FQGNSA. The CDR3 covers 14 residues. The CDR3 sequence: CASSPTAPNYEQYF. CDR3 DNA: TGTGCCAGCAGCCCGACGGCGCCAAACTACGAGCAGTACTTC.

This clone turned up a few times. The chain has TRBV7-2 and TRBJ2-5; tentative D call: TRBD1 (5 bases). Trimming took 7 bases from V and 2 from J, leaving 17 bases between them. The CDR3 sequence is 15 residues long. In germline, CDR1 is SGHTA, CDR2 FQGNSA. The CDR3 is CASTAQGRSQETQYF. The CDR3 nucleotides are TGTGCCAGCACCGCGCAGGGAAGGAGTCAAGAGACCCAGTACTTC.

V usage is TRBV12-3 or TRBV12-4 and J usage is TRBJ2-7; possibly TRBD2 for D (6 bases). Trimming removed 5 bases from V and 7 bases from J, with 15 bases in between. The CDR3 runs to 13 residues. The CDR3, as DNA: TGTGCCAGCAGTCCCCGGGGGAAGGGGGAGCAGTACTTC. Translation: CASSPRGKGEQYF.

The CDR3 DNA follows: TGTGCCAGCAGCGCCCTAGCGGGAGCTAGCACAGATACGCAGTATTTT. Protein sequence: CASSALAGASTDTQYF. The V and J genes are TRBV9 and TRBJ2-3; 10 bases match TRBD2. This CDR3 is 16 amino acids long. V gave up 3 bases and J gave up 0 bases; unmatched junction bases: 4. Germline lookup yields CDR1 SGDLS and CDR2 YYNGEE.

The J gene is TRBJ1-2, the V gene TRBV6-6; D gene uncertain. The CDR3 spans 13 residues. CDR1 and CDR2 (germline): MNHNY, SVGAGI (reference sequence). Trimming took 7 bases from V and 8 from J, leaving 17 bases between them. In DNA form, the CDR3 reads TGTGCCAGCACAAAGGGCATTCCGGGAGGCTACACCTTC. This codes for CASTKGIPGGYTF.